These 25 T cell receptor beta chains originate from one sample sequenced in a study of blood T cells in healthy people across ages. Using a J-beta primer mix together with a sample-barcoded 5' primer, a second PCR was run for about 7 to 12 cycles. TCRdb itself ran the 5' RACE reads through MiXCR, one entry per CDR3 protein. The sample yields more than 650,000 distinct CDR3 sequences, less than 70% seen once. The sequencing input was blood. The source is a man at least 80 years old in good health.

CDR3 sequence (DNA): TGTGCCAGCAGCGACAGGGGATTAGGTTACAATGAGCAGTTCTTC. This sequence encodes CASSDRGLGYNEQFF. The rearrangement uses TRBV2 and TRBJ2-1; TRBD1 aligns across 8 bases. J was trimmed by 4 bases and V by 6 bases; bases with no gene match: 8. CDR3 length: 15 amino acids. CDR1 is SNHLY and CDR2 is FYNNEI in the germline V gene.

V is TRBV6-1 and J is TRBJ2-3; TRBD2 matches 14 bases. The CDR3 runs 17 residues. Germline assignment: CDR1 MNHNS and CDR2 SASEGT. The junction had 20 bases not matched to a gene; V was cut back by 7 bases and J by 14 bases. As DNA, the CDR3 is TGTGCCAGCATCCCATGGGGGACTAGCGGGAGCGGGAGAGACGCGTATTTT. Residues: CASIPWGTSGSGRDAYF.

This clonotype has just a few counts. This chain joins TRBV12-3 or TRBV12-4 and TRBJ2-3, with 13 bases lining up with TRBD2. With V trimmed by 6 bases and J by 5 bases, 8 bases remained unmatched. This CDR3 spans 16 amino acids. Here the CDR3 DNA reads TGTGCCAGCAGCCCAACTAGCGGGAGGGCCTTAGATACGCAGTATTTT. Translating it yields CASSPTSGRALDTQYF.

V usage is TRBV6-1 and J usage is TRBJ2-7, with 9 nucleotides matching TRBD1. The CDR3 is 16 residues long. The germline gives CDR1 MNHNS, CDR2 SASEGT. The ends lost 1 base at V and 0 bases at J; junction bases unmatched: 4. The CDR3 coding sequence is TGTGCCAGCAGTGAAGGCGGGACAGGGAACTCCTACGAGCAGTACTTC. Its protein product is CASSEGGTGNSYEQYF.

Points on this clonotype: The germline gene is not matched at one end of the junction; a read error may be the cause. The chain uses TRBV5-1 and TRBJ1-2; TRBD1 agrees at 9 bases. Germline V gene lookup returns CDR1 SGHRS and CDR2 YFSETQ. The CDR3 consists of 16 residues. The CDR3 bases are TGCGTCAGCAGCTTGGCCGGTTCGGGACAGGGTAATGGCTACACCTTC. This codes for CVSSLAGSGQGNGYTF.

This clonotype appeared once. The V gene is TRBV18, the J gene TRBJ1-3, with a tentative D call TRBD1 (5 bases). Germline V gene data show CDR1 as KGHSH and CDR2 as LQKENI. Trimming took off 3 bases at V and 1 base at J, with 10 bases between the two ends. CDR3 length: 15 residues. The CDR3 region is CASSPTGGSGNTIYF. The CDR3 bases are TGTGCCAGCTCACCCACCGGGGGTTCTGGAAACACCATATATTTT.

This clonotype occurred a few times. This chain links TRBV28 with TRBJ2-5, with a possible D match to TRBD1 (6 bases). Germline CDR1 MDHEN, CDR2 SYDVKM. The CDR3 runs to 15 residues. V lost 2 bases and J 11 bases, leaving 21 bases between the germline ends. CDR3 in DNA: TGTGCCAGCAGTTTACGTTCAGGGGCCCAACGGTGGCAGTACTTC. Its protein product is CASSLRSGAQRWQYF.

This clonotype has just a few counts. V and J are TRBV5-6 and TRBJ2-1; 7 bases match TRBD2. V lost 3 bases, J lost 5 bases, and 8 bases stayed unmatched. The germline V gene encodes CDR1 SGHDT and CDR2 YYEEEE. This CDR3 comprises 15 residues. CDR3 sequence (DNA): TGTGCCAGCAGCTGGCTTCGCGGGAGAGACAATGAGCAGTTCTTC. Amino acids: CASSWLRGRDNEQFF. The variable domain in full, with the rest retrieved from reference TRBV5-6 and TRBJ2-1, is DAGVTQSPTHLIKTRGQQVTLRCSPKSGHDTVSWYQQALGQGPQFIFQYYEEEERQRGNFPDRFSGHQFPNYSSELNVNALLLGDSALYLCASSWLRGRDNEQFFGPGTRLTVL.

The chain couples TRBV20-1 to TRBJ2-5; 10 nucleotides line up with TRBD1. Germline CDR1 is DFQATT and CDR2 is SNEGSKA (reference sequence). Trimming removed 0 bases from V and 3 bases from J; junction bases left unmatched: 10. The CDR3 has 17 residues. Here the CDR3 DNA reads TGCAGTGCTAGAGATGGGGCCCGACAGGGGGCAGAAGAGACCCAGTACTTC. This encodes CSARDGARQGAEETQYF.

The rearrangement links TRBV24-1 to TRBJ2-1; 7 bases line up with TRBD2. The CDR3 runs to 16 residues. Germline assignment: CDR1 KGHDR and CDR2 SFDVKD. V was clipped by 3 bases and J by 6 bases; unmatched bases: 10. The CDR3 DNA reads TGTGCCACCAGTGATCCCTGGGGAGGGCCAGGCAATGAGCAGTTCTTC. It encodes CATSDPWGGPGNEQFF.

V and J are TRBV6-5 and TRBJ2-1; D unclear. Germline V gives CDR1 MNHEY, CDR2 SVGAGI. Trimming removed 0 bases at V and 10 bases at J, with 16 bases between. The CDR3 extends over 15 amino acids. CDR3 sequence: CASSYSFPHNYEQFF. In DNA, the CDR3 is TGTGCCAGCAGTTACTCGTTTCCCCATAACTACGAGCAGTTCTTC.

This clonotype was seen only a few times. This chain connects TRBV7-2 to TRBJ2-3; D perhaps matches TRBD2 (6 bases). Germline V gene lookup returns CDR1 SGHTA and CDR2 FQGNSA. The V end lost 0 bases, the J end lost 6 bases, and 19 bases lay between the germline ends. The CDR3 runs to 17 residues. Here the CDR3 DNA reads TGTGCCAGCAGCTTAGCGAGCGTCGGGGGAGCAAGTGATACGCAGTATTTT. It codes for CASSLASVGGASDTQYF.

This clonotype was recorded a few times. This chain joins TRBV20-1 and TRBJ2-1; tentatively, D is TRBD2 (5 bases). V lost 8 bases, J lost 7 bases, and 15 bases lay in between. Germline assignment: CDR1 DFQATT and CDR2 SNEGSKA (reference sequence). The CDR3 is 12 residues long. CDR3: CSTLERRNEQFF. For the CDR3, the DNA is TGCAGTACTCTGGAGCGGCGAAATGAGCAGTTCTTC.

This clonotype has a handful of counts. The chain employs TRBV12-3 or TRBV12-4 and TRBJ2-1, with a weak D call TRBD2 (6 bases). The CDR3 length is 17 residues. V was cut by 2 bases and J by 2 bases, with 16 bases left in between. The DNA for the CDR3 is TGTGCCAGCAGTTTAAGTCTGGGACTTGAAACCTACAATGAGCAGTTCTTC. Amino acid sequence: CASSLSLGLETYNEQFF.

This sequence joins TRBV5-1 and TRBJ2-7; maybe TRBD1 (6 bases). The CDR3 is 15 amino acids. V was shortened by 5 bases and J by 0 bases, with 15 bases between the two germline ends. CDR1 SGHRS and CDR2 YFSETQ come from the germline V gene. CDR3 in DNA: TGCGCCAGCAGTCTGGACAGCTCAAGCTCCTACGAGCAGTACTTC. Protein: CASSLDSSSSYEQYF.

This chain connects TRBV11-2 to TRBJ1-1, with D unresolved. V lost 1 base and J lost 4, with 10 bases in between. Germline V gives CDR1 SGHAT, CDR2 FQNNGV. The CDR3 length is 14 residues. This CDR3 is CASSLAGTVTEAFF. The CDR3 DNA reads as TGTGCCAGCAGCTTAGCGGGAACTGTCACTGAAGCTTTCTTT.

This chain joins TRBV7-8 and TRBJ2-7; 8 bases are a match to TRBD2. Per the germline V gene, CDR1 is SGHVS and CDR2 is FQNEAQ. With V trimmed by 4 bases and J by 3 bases, 11 bases remained unmatched. The CDR3 extends over 16 amino acids. CDR3 DNA: TGTGCCAGCAGCTCATCCGGGACTAGGAATATCTACGAGCAGTACTTC. Translation: CASSSSGTRNIYEQYF.

This chain connects TRBV5-1 to TRBJ2-7, with D tentatively TRBD2 (6 bases). The V end was cut by 1 base, the J end by 4 bases, with 15 bases between. CDR1 is SGHRS and CDR2 is YFSETQ in the germline V gene. The CDR3 sequence is 15 residues long. CDR3 residues: CASSLRRGGWYEQYF. In DNA, the CDR3 is TGCGCCAGCAGCTTGAGGCGGGGAGGCTGGTACGAGCAGTACTTC.

This clonotype has a handful of counts. The CDR3 sequence: CASSYFGASTDTQYF. For the CDR3, the DNA is TGTGCCAGCAGTTACTTTGGCGCCAGCACAGATACGCAGTATTTT. The chain recombines TRBV6-5 with TRBJ2-3; D is uncertain. This CDR3 is 15 amino acids long. Trimming cost V 1 base and J 0 bases, with 8 bases left between them. Germline V gene lookup returns CDR1 MNHEY and CDR2 SVGAGI.

CDR3 region: CASSERTGHRETQYF. CDR3 nucleotides: TGTGCCAGCAGTGAAAGGACAGGGCATCGAGAGACCCAGTACTTC. V usage is TRBV25-1 and J usage is TRBJ2-5, with TRBD1 matching 8 bases. Germline V gives CDR1 MGHDK, CDR2 SYGVNS. V was clipped by 2 bases and J by 4 bases; unmatched bases: 6. This CDR3 comprises 15 residues.

The chain uses TRBV5-5 and TRBJ2-5; 12 nucleotides agree with TRBD2. The length of the CDR3 is 18 residues. The J segment lost 1 base and the V segment lost 3 bases, leaving 10 bases of the junction unmatched. Germline CDR1 reads SGHKS; CDR2 reads YYEKEE (reference sequence). CDR3 residues: CASSSVPRLAGAQETQYF. CDR3 coding DNA: TGTGCCAGCAGCTCCGTGCCAAGACTAGCGGGAGCCCAAGAGACCCAGTACTTC.

V and J are TRBV4-2 and TRBJ2-1; 8 bases line up with TRBD2. The CDR3 length is 16 residues. Looked up from germline, CDR1 is LGHNA and CDR2 is YNFKEQ. The V gene end was trimmed by 1 base and the J gene end by 9 bases; junction bases not matched to a gene: 11. The CDR3 reads CASSQVPAGASGEQFF. The DNA for the CDR3 is TGTGCCAGCAGCCAAGTCCCAGCGGGAGCTTCTGGTGAGCAGTTCTTC.

This chain links TRBV7-8 with TRBJ1-2; 9 nucleotides line up with TRBD1. The CDR3 has 16 amino acids. The V segment lost 1 base and the J segment 8 bases; nucleotides outside the gene matches: 11. Germline lookup yields CDR1 SGHVS and CDR2 FQNEAQ. CDR3 sequence (DNA): TGTGCCAGCAGCTTAGGTTTAGGGACAGGGTTGAGAGGCTACACCTTC. The encoded protein is CASSLGLGTGLRGYTF.

The chain couples TRBV9 to TRBJ2-3; 9 nucleotides align to TRBD1. The CDR3 has 16 amino acids. Germline V gene sequence: CDR1 SGDLS, CDR2 YYNGEE. V shed 4 bases and J 5 bases; nucleotides not matched to a gene: 11. The CDR3, as DNA: TGTGCCAGCAGCCCCAGACAGGGGGAGGTAGGAGATACGCAGTATTTT. It translates to CASSPRQGEVGDTQYF.

To note about this clonotype: A read error may produce the germline difference seen at one junction end. V is TRBV6-2 or TRBV6-3 and J is TRBJ2-7; D is perhaps TRBD2 (6 bases). The CDR3 consists of 18 residues. In germline, CDR1 is MNHEY, CDR2 SVGEGT. The CDR3 DNA follows: TGTGCCAGCAATTACTCCCCTGAGGGATGGCGGGGTTCCTACGAGCAGTACTTC. Protein sequence: CASNYSPEGWRGSYEQYF.